These 5 T cell receptor beta chains originate from one sample sequenced in a study of PD-L1 blockade in urothelial cancer. Time point meaning: pretreatment peripheral blood. Libraries were prepared by immunoSEQ multiplex PCR; TCRdb keeps only in-frame clonotypes and omits some of them. The sample comprises 85,000 to 100,000 clones, more than 75% of which are singletons, and roughly 2% rests with the top ten. This sample comprised PBMCs, obtained around atezolizumab (anti-PD-L1) treatment. These receptors were collected from a man in his fifties or sixties with urothelial cancer.

The chain uses TRBV11-3 and TRBJ2-3, with TRBD2 as a possible D gene (5 bases). The length of the CDR3 is 15 residues. Trimming removed 8 bases at V and 0 bases at J, with 15 bases between. Germline loops: CDR1 SGHNT, CDR2 YENEEA. CDR3 coding DNA: TGTGCCAGCTCCCGGGGTGGGAGTAGCACAGATACGCAGTATTTT. This sequence encodes CASSRGGSSTDTQYF.

This rearrangement joins TRBV2 to TRBJ2-3; D is uncertain. The V end was cut by 4 bases, the J end by 1 base, with 12 bases between. CDR1 SNHLY and CDR2 FYNNEI come from the germline V gene. CDR3 length: 15 amino acids. In DNA form, the CDR3 reads TGTGCCAGCAGTGTTGGTCAGGTTGGCACAGATACGCAGTATTTT. Its translation is CASSVGQVGTDTQYF.

Regarding this clone: Its ends do not fully match the called genes, so a read error is possible. This chain links TRBV7-7 with TRBJ2-2, with 9 nucleotides matching TRBD2. CDR3 length: 20 residues. Germline V lookup: CDR1 SSHAT, CDR2 FNYEAQ (reference sequence). The CDR3 sequence: CASSPLRVAGVVANTGELFF. The CDR3 DNA follows: TGTGCTAGCAGCCCGCTCAGGGTAGCGGGAGTTGTCGCGAACACCGGGGAGCTGTTTTTT.

This clone occurred once. The rearrangement links TRBV6-1 to TRBJ1-5; 9 nucleotides agree with TRBD1. Looked up from germline, CDR1 is MNHNS and CDR2 is SASEGT. The CDR3 length is 17 residues. With 3 bases clipped from V and 0 bases from J, the junction kept 6 bases outside the gene matches. The CDR3 sequence: CASSDLWTGDSNQPQHF. The CDR3 DNA reads as TGTGCCAGCAGTGATTTGTGGACAGGGGATAGCAATCAGCCCCAGCATTTT.

This clone was observed a handful of times. This chain uses TRBV28 with TRBJ1-5; D remains unclear. V was cut by 3 bases and J by 5 bases, with 5 bases left in between. The CDR3 sequence is 12 residues long. Germline-derived CDR1 and CDR2 are MDHEN and SYDVKM. The DNA for the CDR3 is TGTGCCAGCAGTTTGGCGGATCAGCCCCAGCATTTT. It codes for CASSLADQPQHF. The entire variable domain, with the rest obtained from reference TRBV28 and TRBJ1-5, is as follows: DVKVTQSSRYLVKRTGEKVFLECVQDMDHENMFWYRQDPGLGLRLIYFSYDVKMKEKGDIPEGYSVSREKKERFSLILESASTNQTSMYLCASSLADQPQHFGDGTRLSIL.